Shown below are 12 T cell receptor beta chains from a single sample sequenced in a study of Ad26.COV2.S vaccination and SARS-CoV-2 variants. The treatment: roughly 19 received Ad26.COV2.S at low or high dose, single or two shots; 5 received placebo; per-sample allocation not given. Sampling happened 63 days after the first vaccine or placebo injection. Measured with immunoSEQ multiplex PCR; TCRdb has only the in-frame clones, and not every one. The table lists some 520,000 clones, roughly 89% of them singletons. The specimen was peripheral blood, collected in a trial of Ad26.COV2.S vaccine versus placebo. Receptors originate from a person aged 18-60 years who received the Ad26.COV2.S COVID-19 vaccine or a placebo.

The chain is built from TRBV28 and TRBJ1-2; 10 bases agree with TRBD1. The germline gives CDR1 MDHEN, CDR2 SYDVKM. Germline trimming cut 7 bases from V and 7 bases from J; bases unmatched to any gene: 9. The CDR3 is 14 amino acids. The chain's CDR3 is CASTFSTGGGGYTF. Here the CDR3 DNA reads TGTGCCAGCACCTTCTCGACAGGGGGCGGTGGCTACACCTTC.

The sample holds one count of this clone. CDR3: CASSRRQAGQPQHF. Here the CDR3 DNA reads TGTGCCAGCAGCCGAAGACAGGCCGGCCAGCCCCAGCATTTT. The rearrangement uses TRBV28 and TRBJ1-5; a possible D gene is TRBD1 (6 bases). Trimming took off 6 bases at V and 7 bases at J, with 16 bases between the two ends. Looked up from germline, CDR1 is MDHEN and CDR2 is SYDVKM. The CDR3 is 14 residues long.

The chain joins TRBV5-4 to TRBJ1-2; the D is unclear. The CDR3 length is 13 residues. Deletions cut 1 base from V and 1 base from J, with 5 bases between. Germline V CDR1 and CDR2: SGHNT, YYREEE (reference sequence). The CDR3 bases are TGTGCCAGCAGCTTGATGGGTAACTATGGCTACACCTTC. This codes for CASSLMGNYGYTF.

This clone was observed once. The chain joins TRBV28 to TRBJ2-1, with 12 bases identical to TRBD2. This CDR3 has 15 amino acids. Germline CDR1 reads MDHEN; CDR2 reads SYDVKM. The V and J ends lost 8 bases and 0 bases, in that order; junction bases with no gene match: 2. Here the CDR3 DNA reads TGTGCCAGCCCGACTAGCGGGAGCTCCTACAATGAGCAGTTCTTC. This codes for CASPTSGSSYNEQFF. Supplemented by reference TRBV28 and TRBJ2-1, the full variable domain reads DVKVTQSSRYLVKRTGEKVFLECVQDMDHENMFWYRQDPGLGLRLIYFSYDVKMKEKGDIPEGYSVSREKKERFSLILESASTNQTSMYLCASPTSGSSYNEQFFGPGTRLTVL.

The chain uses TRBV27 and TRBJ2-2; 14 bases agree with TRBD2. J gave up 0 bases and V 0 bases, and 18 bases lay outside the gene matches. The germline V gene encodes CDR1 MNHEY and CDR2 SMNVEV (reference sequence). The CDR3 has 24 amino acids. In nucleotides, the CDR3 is TGTGCCAGCAGTTTATCGGGGCGGCGTGTAGGGACTAGCGGGAGCCCCGCGAACACCGGGGAGCTGTTTTTT. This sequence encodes CASSLSGRRVGTSGSPANTGELFF.

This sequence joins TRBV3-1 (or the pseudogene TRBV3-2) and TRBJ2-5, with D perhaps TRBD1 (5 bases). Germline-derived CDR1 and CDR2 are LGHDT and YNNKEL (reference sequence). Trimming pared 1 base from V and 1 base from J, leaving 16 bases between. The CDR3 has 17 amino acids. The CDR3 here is CASSQGVRTSTQETQYF. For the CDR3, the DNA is TGTGCCAGCAGCCAAGGTGTAAGGACATCGACCCAAGAGACCCAGTACTTC.

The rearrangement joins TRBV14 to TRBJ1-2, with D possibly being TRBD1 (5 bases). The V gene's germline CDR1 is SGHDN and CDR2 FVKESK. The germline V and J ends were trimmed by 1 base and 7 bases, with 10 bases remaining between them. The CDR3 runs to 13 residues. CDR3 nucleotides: TGTGCCAGCAGCCAAGCCATCGGGGCTGGCTACACCTTC. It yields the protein CASSQAIGAGYTF.

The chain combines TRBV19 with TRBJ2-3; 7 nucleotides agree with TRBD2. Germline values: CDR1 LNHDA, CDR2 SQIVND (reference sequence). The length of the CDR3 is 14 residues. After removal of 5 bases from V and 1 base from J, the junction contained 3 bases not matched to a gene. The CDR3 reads CASSWEGGTDTQYF. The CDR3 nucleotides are TGTGCCAGTAGTTGGGAGGGAGGCACAGATACGCAGTATTTT.

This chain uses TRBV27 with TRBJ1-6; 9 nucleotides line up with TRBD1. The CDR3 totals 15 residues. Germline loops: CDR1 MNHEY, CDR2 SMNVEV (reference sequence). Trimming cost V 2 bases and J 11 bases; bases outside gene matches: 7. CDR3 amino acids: CASSLMGQGMTPLHF. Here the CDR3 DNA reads TGTGCCAGCAGTTTAATGGGACAGGGTATGACACCCCTCCACTTT.

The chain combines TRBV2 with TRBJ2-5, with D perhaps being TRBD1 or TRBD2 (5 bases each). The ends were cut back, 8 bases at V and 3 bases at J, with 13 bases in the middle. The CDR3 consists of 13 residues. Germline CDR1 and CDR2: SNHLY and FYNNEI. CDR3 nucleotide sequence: TGTGCCAGCTGCCGGGACCAAAAAGAGACCCAGTACTTC. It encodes CASCRDQKETQYF. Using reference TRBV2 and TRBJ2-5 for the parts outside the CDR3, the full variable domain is EPEVTQTPSHQVTQMGQEVILRCVPISNHLYFYWYRQILGQKVEFLVSFYNNEISEKSEIFDDQFSVERPDGSNFTLKIRSTKLEDSAMYFCASCRDQKETQYFGPGTRLLVL.

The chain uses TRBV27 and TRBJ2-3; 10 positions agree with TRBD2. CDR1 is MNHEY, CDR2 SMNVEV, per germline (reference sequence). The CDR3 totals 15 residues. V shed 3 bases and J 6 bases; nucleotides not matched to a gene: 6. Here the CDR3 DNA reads TGTGCCAGCAGTTTGACTAGCGGGTACTGGGATACGCAGTATTTT. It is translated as CASSLTSGYWDTQYF.

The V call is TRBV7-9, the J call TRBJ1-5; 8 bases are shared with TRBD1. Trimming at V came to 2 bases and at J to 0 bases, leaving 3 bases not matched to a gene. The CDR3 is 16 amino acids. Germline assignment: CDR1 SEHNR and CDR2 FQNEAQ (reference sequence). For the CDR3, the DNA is TGTGCCAGCAGCTTATTCGACAGGGGTAGCAATCAGCCCCAGCATTTT. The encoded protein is CASSLFDRGSNQPQHF.